What follows are 7 T cell receptor beta chains derived from one specimen sequenced in a study of blood T cells in healthy people across ages. Together with a sample-barcoded 5' primer, a J-beta primer mix was included in a second PCR lasting roughly 6 to 12 cycles. TCRdb redid the calling of the 5' RACE reads with MiXCR, one entry per CDR3 protein. This sample carries 650,000 to 950,000 distinct CDR3 sequences, 40% to 50% of them seen once, and the ten largest clones take about a fifth. Input material: blood. The source of these receptors is a man in his 60s in good health.

The chain employs TRBV29-1 and TRBJ2-2, with 7 bases aligning to TRBD1. CDR3 length equals 14 residues. V dropped 4 bases and J dropped 4; count of bases not matched to a gene: 6. Germline V gene data show CDR1 as SQVTM and CDR2 as ANQGSEA. The CDR3 is CSVGRGPGTGELFF. CDR3 nucleotides: TGCAGCGTTGGAAGGGGGCCAGGCACCGGGGAGCTGTTTTTT.

This clonotype was seen a handful of times. The chain's CDR3 is CASSGAGTPGFTDTQYF. In nucleotides, the CDR3 is TGTGCCAGCAGTGGAGCCGGGACACCAGGATTCACAGATACGCAGTATTTT. The chain recombines TRBV6-1 with TRBJ2-3; tentative D call: TRBD1 (6 bases). The CDR3 runs to 17 residues. Germline V gene lookup returns CDR1 MNHNS and CDR2 SASEGT. The V gene lost 4 bases and the J gene lost 2 bases, with 19 bases spanning the gap.

The rearrangement uses TRBV12-3 or TRBV12-4 and TRBJ2-1; D could derive from TRBD1 or TRBD2 (6 bases each). Trimming pared 0 bases from V and 10 bases from J, leaving 13 bases between. The CDR3 runs 14 residues. The CDR3 DNA reads TGTGCCAGCAGTTTAGCGGGGGGCCAGGGGGAGCAGTTCTTC. Its protein product is CASSLAGGQGEQFF.

The chain is built from TRBV20-1 and TRBJ2-3; 8 positions match TRBD1. V lost 5 bases, J lost 1 base, and 5 bases stayed unmatched. This CDR3 is built from 14 residues. CDR1 is DFQATT, CDR2 SNEGSKA, per germline (reference sequence). CDR3 in amino acids: CSAPGQGGTDTQYF. The DNA of the CDR3 is TGCAGTGCTCCTGGACAGGGAGGCACAGATACGCAGTATTTT.

This clonotype has only a few counts. The chain employs TRBV2 and TRBJ2-7; D gene ambiguous. The DNA end is a closer match to TRBJ2-5, so the J assignment may be wrong. The CDR3 has 15 amino acids. CDR1 is SNHLY, CDR2 FYNNEI, per germline. DNA for the CDR3: TGTGCCAGCAGCAGGACCGGGTCCCAAGGAGAGACCCAGTACTTC. It encodes CASSRTGSQGETQYF.

In this sample, this clonotype turned up a few times. This chain joins TRBV7-2 and TRBJ2-5; D gene ambiguous. Germline CDR1 and CDR2: SGHTA and FQGNSA. The germline V and J ends were trimmed by 1 base and 1 base, with 16 bases remaining between them. This CDR3 contains 17 residues. The CDR3 protein is CASSLVGPQTFQETQYF. The CDR3, as DNA: TGTGCCAGCAGCTTAGTAGGACCGCAAACATTCCAAGAGACCCAGTACTTC. Based on the CDR3 plus reference TRBV7-2 and TRBJ2-5, the full variable domain is GAGVSQSPSNKVTEKGKDVELRCDPISGHTALYWYRQSLGQGLEFLIYFQGNSAPDKSGLPSDRFSAERTGGSVSTLTIQRTQQEDSAVYLCASSLVGPQTFQETQYFGPGTRLLVL.

This clonotype was seen a few times. The chain combines TRBV4-3 with TRBJ2-7, with 9 bases that match TRBD1. The CDR3 has 15 amino acids. CDR1 and CDR2 (germline): LGHNA, YSLEER. The trim removed 5 bases at V and 3 bases at J, leaving 8 bases unmatched. The CDR3 coding sequence is TGCGCCAGCAGCATGTCCGGGACAGGGCGCTACGAGCAGTACTTC. As protein: CASSMSGTGRYEQYF.